This entry lists 16 T cell receptor beta chains sequenced from one sample in a study of regulatory T cells in long-lasting Graves disease. The time point is: persistent/refractory GD, antithyroid drugs over 5 years with positive TRAb. Making the TCR library involved RNA that had been extracted from PBMCs. Arm-PCR of CDR3 regions and iRepertoire HTBI primers were used to build TCR beta libraries. TCRdb re-derived calls from the multiplex PCR reads in MiXCR, one entry per CDR3 protein. The data hold about 470,000 distinct CDR3 sequences, with roughly 20% observed a single time. The sample was peripheral blood mononuclear cells (PBMCs), taken when the disease was refractory, from a patient treated with antithyroid drugs. The receptors were gathered from a female donor with Graves disease.

This clonotype appeared many times. The V gene is TRBV20-1, the J gene TRBJ1-5; 7 bases are shared with TRBD1. Losses at the gene ends were 5 bases for V and 4 bases for J; bases not matched to a gene: 14. Germline V CDR1 and CDR2: DFQATT, SNEGSKA (reference sequence). The CDR3 totals 16 residues. For the CDR3, the DNA is TGCAGTGCTCGAATCCGACACAGGGGACCAAATCAGCCCCAGCATTTT. Amino acid sequence: CSARIRHRGPNQPQHF.

This clonotype has just a few counts. The chain employs TRBV27 and TRBJ2-3, with a weak D call TRBD2 (6 bases). Trimming took 6 bases from V and 0 from J, leaving 22 bases between them. This CDR3 spans 18 amino acids. Germline loops: CDR1 MNHEY, CDR2 SMNVEV (reference sequence). This chain's CDR3 is CASRPLVAGGESTDTQYF. DNA of the CDR3: TGTGCCAGCAGACCTCTGGTCGCTGGCGGGGAAAGCACAGATACGCAGTATTTT.

This clonotype occurred a few times. The rearrangement joins TRBV27 to TRBJ2-2, with 10 bases fitting TRBD1. CDR1 and CDR2 from the germline V gene are MNHEY and SMNVEV (reference sequence). The CDR3 totals 18 residues. V trimming: 5 bases; J trimming: 3 bases; junction bases outside the gene matches: 12. DNA of the CDR3: TGTGCCAGCAGTAGCAGACAGGGGGCATCCATTTACACCGGGGAGCTGTTTTTT. It specifies CASSSRQGASIYTGELFF.

This clonotype was found many times. The chain carries TRBV2 and TRBJ1-5, with 9 bases aligning to TRBD1. Germline-derived CDR1 and CDR2 are SNHLY and FYNNEI. V lost 1 base and J lost 6; bases outside the gene matches: 4. The CDR3 runs to 15 residues. The CDR3 loop is CASSEGTGDGQPQHF. CDR3 coding DNA: TGTGCCAGCAGTGAAGGGACAGGGGACGGTCAGCCCCAGCATTTT.

This clonotype has at least ten counts. The rearrangement joins TRBV28 to TRBJ1-5; D is uncertain. The germline CDR1 and CDR2 sequences are MDHEN and SYDVKM. V was pared by 8 bases and J by 2 bases, with 4 bases between. The CDR3 is 11 amino acids. CDR3 sequence (DNA): TGTGCCAGCCAGGGCAATCAGCCCCAGCATTTT. Residues: CASQGNQPQHF.

The chain joins TRBV3-1 to TRBJ1-1; D gene ambiguous. CDR1 is LGHDT, CDR2 YNNKEL, per germline (reference sequence). Trimming stripped 0 bases from V and 3 bases from J, with 5 bases between. The CDR3 spans 13 residues. CDR3 in DNA: TGTGCCAGCAGCCAAGACCAATACACTGAAGCTTTCTTT. As protein: CASSQDQYTEAFF.

At least ten counts were recorded for this clonotype. The rearrangement joins TRBV28 to TRBJ2-7, with 9 bases matching TRBD2. The CDR3 has 14 residues. Germline lookup yields CDR1 MDHEN and CDR2 SYDVKM. V was clipped by 3 bases and J by 5 bases; unmatched bases: 5. CDR3 coding DNA: TGTGCCAGCAGTTTCGGCGGGAGGGCCGACGAGCAGTACTTC. Translation gives CASSFGGRADEQYF.

This sequence joins TRBV12-3 or TRBV12-4 and TRBJ1-2; no definite D call. V lost 5 bases and J 4 bases, leaving 11 bases between the germline ends. This CDR3 contains 13 residues. In DNA form, the CDR3 reads TGTGCCAGCAGTCGCGGGGTCACCTATGGCTACACCTTC. Amino acids: CASSRGVTYGYTF.

This rearrangement joins TRBV4-1 to TRBJ2-1, with D perhaps being TRBD1 or TRBD2 (6 bases each). Germline values: CDR1 MGHRA, CDR2 YSYEKL. The CDR3 extends over 19 amino acids. Trimming removed 0 bases from V and 0 bases from J, with 18 bases in between. The CDR3 region is CASSQEGTGGPRSYNEQFF. In DNA, the CDR3 is TGCGCCAGCAGCCAAGAGGGGACTGGGGGGCCACGCTCCTACAATGAGCAGTTCTTC.

This clonotype has only a few counts. The V gene is TRBV25-1, the J gene TRBJ1-5; D call uncertain. V dropped 2 bases and J dropped 9 bases, with 14 bases sitting between them. CDR1 and CDR2 from the germline V gene are MGHDK and SYGVNS. This CDR3 is 14 amino acids long. In DNA form, the CDR3 reads TGTGCCAGCAGTGAACCGGAACCGGGGAGGCCCCAGCATTTT. This codes for CASSEPEPGRPQHF.

The J gene is TRBJ2-1, the V gene TRBV6-9; TRBD1 aligns across 10 bases. The V gene end was trimmed by 4 bases and the J gene end by 10 bases; junction bases not matched to a gene: 7. The CDR3 sequence is 14 residues long. The germline CDR1 and CDR2 sequences are MNHGY and SVAAGI. CDR3 sequence reads: CASSSRTGGVEQFF. CDR3 DNA: TGTGCCAGCAGTTCCCGGACAGGGGGTGTGGAGCAGTTCTTC.

A few counts support this clonotype. This sequence joins TRBV7-2 and TRBJ2-5; TRBD1 is a possible D gene (6 bases). Germline V gene lookup returns CDR1 SGHTA and CDR2 FQGNSA. V was clipped by 1 base and J by 10 bases, with 13 bases between them. This CDR3 has 13 residues. The CDR3 bases are TGTGCCAGCAGCTTAGAGGTGATCAGGGGCCAGTACTTC. Translation: CASSLEVIRGQYF.

This clonotype was counted only a few times. The chain combines TRBV6-2 or TRBV6-3 with TRBJ2-7, with TRBD2 identical over 10 bases. The germline CDR1 and CDR2 sequences are MNHEY and SVGEGT. Unmatched junction bases numbered 7, after V lost 5 bases and J lost 6 bases. The CDR3 sequence is 14 residues long. The CDR3 loop reads CASSASGRGGEQYF. In nucleotides, the CDR3 is TGTGCCAGCAGTGCTAGCGGGAGAGGAGGCGAGCAGTACTTC.

The chain couples TRBV20-1 to TRBJ1-1; D not resolved. The CDR3 is 13 residues long. Germline V CDR1 and CDR2: DFQATT, SNEGSKA (reference sequence). Trimming shortened V by 6 bases and J by 4 bases, and 15 bases separated the two germline ends. CDR3 amino acids: CSAHYESITEAFF. In DNA, the CDR3 is TGCAGTGCCCACTACGAGTCTATCACTGAAGCTTTCTTT.

Comments on this clonotype: A much larger clone is a single base away; this may be a read error. The chain recombines TRBV6-5 with TRBJ1-2; D is unclear. This CDR3 has 14 residues. Germline V gene data show CDR1 as MNHEY and CDR2 as SVGAGI. V shed 8 bases and J shed 8 bases, with 21 bases lying between them. CDR3 in DNA: TGTGCCAGCGGTTTATCTCGGTCTGCTAGCGGCTACACCTTC. This sequence encodes CASGLSRSASGYTF.

This clonotype was counted many times. The V gene is TRBV28, the J gene TRBJ2-4, with D uncertain. Germline loops: CDR1 MDHEN, CDR2 SYDVKM. The CDR3 covers 12 residues. The V and J ends lost 6 bases and 3 bases respectively, with 6 bases between them. The CDR3 is CASRGSKNIQYF. The DNA of the CDR3 is TGTGCCAGCAGGGGCAGCAAAAACATTCAGTACTTC.